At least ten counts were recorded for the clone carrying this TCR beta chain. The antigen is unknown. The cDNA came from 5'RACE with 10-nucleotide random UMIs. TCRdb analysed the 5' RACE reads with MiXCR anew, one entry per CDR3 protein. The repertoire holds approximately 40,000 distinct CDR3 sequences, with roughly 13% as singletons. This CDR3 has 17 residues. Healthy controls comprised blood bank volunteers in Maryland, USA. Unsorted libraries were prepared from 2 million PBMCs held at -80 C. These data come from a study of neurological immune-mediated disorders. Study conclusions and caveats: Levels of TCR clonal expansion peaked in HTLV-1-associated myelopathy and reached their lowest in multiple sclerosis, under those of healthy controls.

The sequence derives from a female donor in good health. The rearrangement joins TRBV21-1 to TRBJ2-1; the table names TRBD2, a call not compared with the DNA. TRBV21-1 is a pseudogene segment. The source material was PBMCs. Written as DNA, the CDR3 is TGTGCCAGCAGCAAACTCCTCCTTTGGCGGGAGTTGTATGAGCAGTTCTTC. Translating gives CASSKLLLWRELYEQFF.